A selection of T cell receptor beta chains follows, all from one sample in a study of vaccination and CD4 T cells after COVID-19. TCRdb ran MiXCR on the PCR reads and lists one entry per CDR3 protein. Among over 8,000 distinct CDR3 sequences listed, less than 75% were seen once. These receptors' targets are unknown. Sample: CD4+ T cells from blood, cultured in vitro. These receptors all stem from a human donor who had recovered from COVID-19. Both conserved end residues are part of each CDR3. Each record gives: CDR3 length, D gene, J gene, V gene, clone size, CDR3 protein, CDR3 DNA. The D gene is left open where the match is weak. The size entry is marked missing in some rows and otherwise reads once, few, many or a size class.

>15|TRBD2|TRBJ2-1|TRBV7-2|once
CASSAGTSRLNEQFF
TGTGCCAGCAGCGCCGGGACTAGCCGTCTCAATGAGCAGTTCTTC
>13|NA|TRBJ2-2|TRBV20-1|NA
CSVTATNTGELFF
TGCAGCGTGACAGCTACGAACACCGGGGAGCTGTTTTTT
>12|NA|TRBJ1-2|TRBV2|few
CASSVVGYGYTF
TGTGCCAGCAGTGTGGTGGGTTATGGCTACACCTTC
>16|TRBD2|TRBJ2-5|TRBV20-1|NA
CSARFGFGGAQETQYF
TGCAGTGCTAGGTTTGGATTCGGGGGGGCCCAAGAGACCCAGTACTTC
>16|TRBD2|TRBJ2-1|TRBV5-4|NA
CASSLVWRGGGNEQFF
TGTGCCAGCAGCTTGGTATGGCGGGGGGGCGGAAATGAGCAGTTCTTC
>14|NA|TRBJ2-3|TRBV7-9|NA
CASSLMSGTDTQYF
TGTGCCAGCAGCTTAATGTCCGGAACGGATACGCAGTATTTT
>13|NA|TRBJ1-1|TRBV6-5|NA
CASSYLMNTEAFF
TGTGCCAGCAGTTACTTGATGAACACTGAAGCTTTCTTT
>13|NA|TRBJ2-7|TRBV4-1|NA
CASSQDQGMVQYF
TGCGCCAGCAGCCAAGATCAGGGAATGGTGCAGTACTTC
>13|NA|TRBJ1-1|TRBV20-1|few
CSARDQGNTEAFF
TGCAGTGCTAGAGATCAGGGGAACACTGAAGCTTTCTTT
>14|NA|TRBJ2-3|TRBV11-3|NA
CASSLVQSTDTQYF
TGTGCCAGCAGCTTAGTCCAGAGCACAGATACGCAGTATTTT
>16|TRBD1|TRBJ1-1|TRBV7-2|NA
CASSFLGLSRGGRAFF
TGTGCCAGCAGCTTTTTGGGACTAAGCAGGGGGGGTCGAGCTTTCTTT
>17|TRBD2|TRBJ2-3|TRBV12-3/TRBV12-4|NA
CASSSGLAGGPGDTQYF
TGTGCCAGCAGTTCGGGACTAGCGGGAGGGCCGGGAGATACGCAGTATTTT
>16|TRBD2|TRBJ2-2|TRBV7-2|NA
CASSLYSGSRTGELFF
TGTGCCAGCAGCTTGTATAGCGGGAGTCGAACCGGGGAGCTGTTTTTT
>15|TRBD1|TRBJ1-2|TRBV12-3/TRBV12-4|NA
CASSQRTGRVYGYTF
TGTGCCAGCAGTCAAAGGACAGGGAGGGTCTATGGCTACACCTTC
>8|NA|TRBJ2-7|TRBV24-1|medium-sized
CATSESSF
TGTGCCACCAGTGAGAGTAGCTTC
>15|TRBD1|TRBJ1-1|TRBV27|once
CASSLLQGENTEAFF
TGTGCCAGCAGTTTACTACAGGGGGAGAACACTGAAGCTTTCTTT
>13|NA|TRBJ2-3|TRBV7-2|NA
CASSLFLADTQYF
TGTGCCAGCAGCTTATTCCTCGCAGATACGCAGTATTTT
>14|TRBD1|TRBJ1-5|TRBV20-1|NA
CSAREGDRGRPQHF
TGCAGTGCTAGAGAGGGGGACAGGGGGAGACCCCAGCATTTT
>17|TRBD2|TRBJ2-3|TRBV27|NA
CASSLRSGRRVADTQYF
TGTGCCAGCAGTTTACGTAGCGGGAGAAGGGTTGCAGATACGCAGTATTTT
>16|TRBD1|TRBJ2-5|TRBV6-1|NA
CASTLGQQPAWETQYF
TGTGCCAGCACCTTGGGACAGCAACCGGCGTGGGAGACCCAGTACTTC
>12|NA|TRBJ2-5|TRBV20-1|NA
CSATRAGETQYF
TGCAGTGCTACCAGGGCCGGAGAGACCCAGTACTTC
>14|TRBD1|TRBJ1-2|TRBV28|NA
CASSLLGQGYGYTF
TGTGCCAGCAGTTTACTGGGACAGGGCTATGGCTACACCTTC
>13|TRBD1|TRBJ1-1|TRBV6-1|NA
CAIDNRGNTEAFF
TGTGCCATCGATAACAGGGGGAACACTGAAGCTTTCTTT
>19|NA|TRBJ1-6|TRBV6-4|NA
CASSDAGTSRSSYNSPLHF
TGTGCCAGCAGTGATGCCGGGACTTCCAGGAGCTCCTATAATTCACCCCTCCACTTT
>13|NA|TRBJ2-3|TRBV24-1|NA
CATSPRGTDTQYF
TGTGCCACCAGCCCCCGAGGCACAGATACGCAGTATTTT
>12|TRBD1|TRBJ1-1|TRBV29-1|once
CSVQQGHTEAFF
TGCAGCGTGCAACAGGGGCACACTGAAGCTTTCTTT
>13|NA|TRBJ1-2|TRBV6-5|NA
CASSLSRGYGYTF
TGTGCCAGCAGTTTAAGTAGAGGCTATGGCTACACCTTC
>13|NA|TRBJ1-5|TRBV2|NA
CASKGRGSEPQHF
TGTGCCAGCAAAGGACGAGGTTCTGAGCCCCAGCATTTT
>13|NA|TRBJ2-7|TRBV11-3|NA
CASSPGAPYEQYF
TGTGCCAGCAGTCCCGGGGCCCCCTACGAGCAGTACTTC
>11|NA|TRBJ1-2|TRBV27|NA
CASSTGRGYTF
TGTGCCAGCAGTACAGGGAGAGGCTACACCTTC
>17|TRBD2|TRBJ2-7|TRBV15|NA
CATSPVQAGGGIYEQYF
TGTGCCACCAGCCCCGTTCAGGCGGGGGGGGGTATCTACGAGCAGTACTTC
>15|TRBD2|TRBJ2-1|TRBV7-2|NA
CASSHSGSSYNEQFF
TGTGCCAGCAGCCATAGCGGGAGCTCCTACAATGAGCAGTTCTTC
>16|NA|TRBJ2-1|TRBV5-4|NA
CASRNGRDMPVYEQFF
TGTGCCAGCAGAAATGGCCGGGACATGCCCGTTTATGAGCAGTTCTTC
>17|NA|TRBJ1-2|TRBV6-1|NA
CASSPGQPILANYGYTF
TGTGCCAGCAGCCCGGGACAACCTATTCTAGCTAACTATGGCTACACCTTC
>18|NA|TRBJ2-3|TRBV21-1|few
CASSKAGKSGGTTDTQYF
TGTGCCAGCAGCAAAGCGGGGAAAAGCGGGGGTACCACAGATACGCAGTATTTT
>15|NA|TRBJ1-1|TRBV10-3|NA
CAISELEGTNTEAFF
TGTGCCATCAGTGAGCTCGAGGGCACGAACACTGAAGCTTTCTTT
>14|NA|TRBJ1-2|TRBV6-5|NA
CASSYGGEGYGYTF
TGTGCCAGCAGTTACGGGGGGGAAGGCTATGGCTACACCTTC
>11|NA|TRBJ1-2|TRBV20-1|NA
CSAIWREGYTF
TGCAGTGCTATTTGGAGGGAAGGCTACACCTTC
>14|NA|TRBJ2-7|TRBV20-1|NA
CSARSQWGFYEQYF
TGCAGTGCACGGAGCCAATGGGGGTTCTACGAGCAGTACTTC
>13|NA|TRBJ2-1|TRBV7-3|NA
CASSLAGQNEQFF
TGTGCCAGCAGCTTAGCGGGACAGAATGAGCAGTTCTTC
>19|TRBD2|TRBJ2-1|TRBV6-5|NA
CASSYNGASGGRVDNEQFF
TGTGCCAGCAGTTACAACGGGGCTAGCGGGGGGCGGGTAGACAATGAGCAGTTCTTC
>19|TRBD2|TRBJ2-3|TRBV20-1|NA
CSAVSAGTSGVTSTDTQYF
TGCAGTGCTGTCTCAGCCGGGACTAGCGGGGTAACTAGCACAGATACGCAGTATTTT
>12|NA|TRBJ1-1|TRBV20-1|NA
CSARVRATGAFF
TGCAGTGCTAGAGTTAGGGCAACCGGCGCTTTCTTT
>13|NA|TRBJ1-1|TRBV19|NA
CASSIFPPTEAFF
TGTGCCAGTAGTATTTTCCCCCCCACTGAAGCTTTCTTT
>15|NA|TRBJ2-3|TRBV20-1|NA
CSARAPRTNTDTQYF
TGCAGTGCTAGAGCCCCGCGCACCAACACAGATACGCAGTATTTT
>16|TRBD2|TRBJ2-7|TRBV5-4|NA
CASSSSLAGVIYEQYF
TGTGCCAGCAGCTCGTCGCTAGCGGGAGTAATTTACGAGCAGTACTTC
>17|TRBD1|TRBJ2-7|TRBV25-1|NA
CASSVRQGWGPSYEQYF
TGTGCCAGCAGTGTACGACAGGGTTGGGGCCCTTCCTACGAGCAGTACTTC
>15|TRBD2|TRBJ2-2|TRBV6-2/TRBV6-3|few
CASSGGLADTGELFF
TGTGCCAGCAGTGGCGGACTAGCGGACACCGGGGAGCTGTTTTTT
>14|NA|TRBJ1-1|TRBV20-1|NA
CSAFSGAGNTEAFF
TGCAGTGCTTTTTCCGGGGCGGGGAACACTGAAGCTTTCTTT
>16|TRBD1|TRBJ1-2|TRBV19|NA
CASNPGTGVLGYGYTF
TGTGCCAGTAACCCCGGGACAGGGGTTTTAGGGTATGGCTACACCTTC
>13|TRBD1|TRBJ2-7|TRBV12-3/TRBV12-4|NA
CASSWDRGSEQYF
TGTGCCAGCAGTTGGGACAGGGGATCCGAGCAGTACTTC